This TCR beta chain was sequenced during a study of lymphopenia after photon versus proton radiotherapy. CDR3 size: 13 residues. The germline V and J ends were trimmed by 7 bases and 5 bases, with 15 bases remaining between them. Germline CDR1 is MRHNA and CDR2 is SNTAGT. Notes on this clone: Antigen unknown.

Study-wide points: Under photons, naive T cells and diversity fell while effector/memory populations rose.

This table comes from immunoSEQ multiplex PCR, and its TCRdb copy is limited to in-frame clones, with some not included. The table has 75,000 or so clones, 65% to 85% seen once. The sequences come from peripheral blood, collected from a patient treated with proton-based radiotherapy. V is TRBV6-4 and J is TRBJ2-7; D might be TRBD1 or TRBD2, each matching 5 bases. This receptor was taken from a man in his sixties with pancreatic cancer. The CDR3 DNA is TGTGCCAGCATGGGGGAACTGGGTGACGAGCAGTACTTC. This translates into CASMGELGDEQYF.